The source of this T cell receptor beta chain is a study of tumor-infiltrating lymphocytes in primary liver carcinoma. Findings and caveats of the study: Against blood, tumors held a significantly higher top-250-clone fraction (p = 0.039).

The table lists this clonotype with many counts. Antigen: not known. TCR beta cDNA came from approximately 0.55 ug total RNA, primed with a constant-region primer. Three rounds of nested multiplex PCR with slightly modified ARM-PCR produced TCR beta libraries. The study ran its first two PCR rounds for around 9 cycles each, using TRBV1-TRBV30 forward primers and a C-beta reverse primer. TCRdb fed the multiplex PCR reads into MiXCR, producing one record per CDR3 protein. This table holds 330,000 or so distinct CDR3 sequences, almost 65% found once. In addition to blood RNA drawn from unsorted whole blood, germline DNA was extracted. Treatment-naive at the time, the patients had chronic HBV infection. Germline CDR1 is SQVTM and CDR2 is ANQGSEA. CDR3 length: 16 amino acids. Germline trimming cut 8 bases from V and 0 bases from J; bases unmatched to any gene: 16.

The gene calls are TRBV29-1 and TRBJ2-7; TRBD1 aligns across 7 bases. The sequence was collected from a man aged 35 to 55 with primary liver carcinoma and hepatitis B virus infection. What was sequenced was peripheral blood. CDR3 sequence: CSLKIPGQTISYEQYF. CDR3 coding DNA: TGCAGCCTTAAGATACCGGGACAGACGATCTCCTACGAGCAGTACTTC.